Listed below are T cell receptor beta chains from one sample, sequenced in a study of read filtering for tumor transcriptome and immune sequencing. TCRdb re-analysed the reads in MiXCR, keeping a single row per CDR3 protein. Among 94,000 or so distinct CDR3 sequences, roughly 12% were seen once, and the ten largest hold around 14%. Sequenced material: a population of CD138-negative cells sorted from bone marrow. The receptors derive from a donor aged 40 or older with multiple myeloma. The CDR3 runs from the conserved cysteine through the conserved F or W. A D gene is named only where the DNA matches it firmly. A row's size may be missing; if present it is once, few, many or a size class.

CDR3nt,CDR3aa,j_gene,abundance,d_gene,v_gene
TGTGCCAGCTCACAGGGGGCAAGTAGCAATCAGCCCCAGCATTTT,CASSQGASSNQPQHF,TRBJ1-5,many,TRBD1,TRBV7-2
TGTGCCAGCAGTTACAATCGGAACCAAGAGACCCAGTACTTC,CASSYNRNQETQYF,TRBJ2-5,few,.,TRBV28
TGTGCCAGCAGCTTGACCCTATTTAATCAGCCCCAGCATTTT,CASSLTLFNQPQHF,TRBJ1-5,many,.,TRBV5-5
TGCGCCAGCAGCTGGCGTTCCGGGACAGGGAACCACAATGAGCAGTTCTTC,CASSWRSGTGNHNEQFF,TRBJ2-1,many,TRBD1,TRBV5-1
TGTGCCACCAGTAATTGGGGGCAGGGAATACGTGAGCAGTTCTTC,CATSNWGQGIREQFF,TRBJ2-1,many,.,TRBV24-1
TGCGCCAGCAGCCAAAGGCTAGCTACCGGGGAGCTGTTTTTT,CASSQRLATGELFF,TRBJ2-2,.,.,TRBV4-1
TGTGCCAGCAGTCCCCCGGACAGGGACAATGAGCAGTTCTTC,CASSPPDRDNEQFF,TRBJ2-1,many,TRBD1,TRBV28
TGTGCCAGCAGCTCCGCCGGGATTACAGATACGCAGTATTTT,CASSSAGITDTQYF,TRBJ2-3,many,.,TRBV7-9
TGTGCCAGCAGCTGGACAGGAGGCGACGAGCAGTACTTC,CASSWTGGDEQYF,TRBJ2-7,many,TRBD1,TRBV2
TGTGCCAGCACCACGACTAGCGGGAGGAGAGAGACCCAGTACTTC,CASTTTSGRRETQYF,TRBJ2-5,few,TRBD2,TRBV28
TGTGCCAGCAGTTCGGGACAGGGGTACTTGGCTTTCTTT,CASSSGQGYLAFF,TRBJ1-1,many,TRBD1,TRBV6-5
TGCGCCAGCAGCTACCGACAAGGCGCCCCAGACACGCAGTATTTT,CASSYRQGAPDTQYF,TRBJ2-3,.,.,TRBV5-1
TGTGCCAGCAGCCACGAACCCCTCACCGGGGAGCTGTTTTTT,CASSHEPLTGELFF,TRBJ2-2,many,.,TRBV11-2
TGCGCCAGCAGCCTACAGGGGAGGGCGGATACGCAGTATTTT,CASSLQGRADTQYF,TRBJ2-3,.,.,TRBV5-1
TGTGCCAGCAGTTACCTGGGGGCCGTAGATACGCAGTATTTT,CASSYLGAVDTQYF,TRBJ2-3,few,.,TRBV6-6
TGCGGTGCCTCCGGGCAGGAGTATAGCTACGAGCAGTACTTC,CGASGQEYSYEQYF,TRBJ2-7,.,.,TRBV20-1
TGCAGCGTCGCCCCTGAAGCTTTCTTT,CSVAPEAFF,TRBJ1-1,many,.,TRBV29-1
TGTGCCAGCAGCCGAAGCGGGAACTACAATGAGCAGTTCTTC,CASSRSGNYNEQFF,TRBJ2-1,many,TRBD2,TRBV11-2
TGTGCCACCAGCAGAGATTGGTCACAGGGTCAGCCCCAGCATTTT,CATSRDWSQGQPQHF,TRBJ1-5,.,.,TRBV15
TGTGCCAGCAGCTCAGGACGGTACAATCAGCCCCAGCATTTT,CASSSGRYNQPQHF,TRBJ1-5,once,.,TRBV7-2
TGTGCCAGCAGCCTCCGGGGCCGCCGGGAGCAGTACTTC,CASSLRGRREQYF,TRBJ2-7,many,.,TRBV5-4
TGCGCCAGCAGCTTGGGGCAGGGGATGACAGATACGCAGTATTTT,CASSLGQGMTDTQYF,TRBJ2-3,many,.,TRBV5-1
TGCAGCGTTGCCGCAGGGTCTAACGAGCAGTACTTC,CSVAAGSNEQYF,TRBJ2-7,many,.,TRBV29-1
TGTGCCAGCGCACCGGGACAAGAAATGGGCGACACCTTC,CASAPGQEMGDTF,TRBJ1-2,.,.,TRBV2
TGTGCCAGCAGCTTGGGACTAGCGGGAGAAGGCGGGGAGCTGTTTTTT,CASSLGLAGEGGELFF,TRBJ2-2,many,TRBD2,TRBV5-4
TGCAGTGCACCCGAGGGGGCATCAAGGGCTTTCTTT,CSAPEGASRAFF,TRBJ1-1,many,TRBD1,TRBV20-1
TGTGCCAGCAGCCAAGCGGGAGGCCCCTACAATGAGCAGTTCTTC,CASSQAGGPYNEQFF,TRBJ2-1,many,TRBD2,TRBV12-3/TRBV12-4
TGTGCCAGCACCCTGACCGAGAACACTGAAGCTTTCTTT,CASTLTENTEAFF,TRBJ1-1,many,.,TRBV2
TGTGCCTGGACCCCCGGGACAGCAAATAATGAAAAACCGTTTTTT,CAWTPGTANNEKPFF,TRBJ1-4,many,TRBD1,TRBV30
TGTGCCAGCAGTGAAGCGTGGGGGGGGAATCAGCCCCAGCATTTT,CASSEAWGGNQPQHF,TRBJ1-5,many,.,TRBV2
TGCAGTGCGGGGACATTGGAAGCAGATACGCAGTATTTT,CSAGTLEADTQYF,TRBJ2-3,many,.,TRBV20-1
TGCAGCAGTGGGAGGGGGCAAGGCTACGAGCAGTACTTC,CSSGRGQGYEQYF,TRBJ2-7,many,.,TRBV20-1
TGTGCCAGCAGTCCTACTAGCGGGAGTATTTACGAGCAGTACTTC,CASSPTSGSIYEQYF,TRBJ2-7,many,TRBD2,TRBV28
TGTGCCAGCAATGCGGGAGTGTGGGAGACCCAGTACTTC,CASNAGVWETQYF,TRBJ2-5,few,TRBD2,TRBV28
TGTGCCAGCAGCCAATGGGGACTAGCGAATGAGCAGTTCTTC,CASSQWGLANEQFF,TRBJ2-1,many,TRBD2,TRBV6-1
TGCAGCGTTGCCTCGGGACAGCAGGTCTCCTACGAGCAGTACTTC,CSVASGQQVSYEQYF,TRBJ2-7,many,TRBD1,TRBV29-1
TGTGCCAGCAGCCCAGGACAGGGATATCAGCCCCAGCATTTT,CASSPGQGYQPQHF,TRBJ1-5,many,TRBD1,TRBV7-8
TGCAGCGTTGCAGGGGCAGCGAGCACAGATACGCAGTATTTT,CSVAGAASTDTQYF,TRBJ2-3,many,.,TRBV29-1